The 13 T cell receptor beta chains below were found in one sample sequenced in a study of T-cell memory formation after mild COVID-19. TCRdb passed the 5' RACE reads through MiXCR, listing each CDR3 protein once. The table has 500,000 to 650,000 distinct CDR3 sequences, about 20% seen once. Sequencing used PBMCs or a T cell subset sorted from them (not recorded which). The receptors were sampled from an adult woman who had mild COVID-19 (a few samples of this study predate the infection). Cell type and time point are not known.

This clonotype was observed a few times. This chain joins TRBV2 and TRBJ2-1, with 8 nucleotides matching TRBD1. Trimming removed 3 bases from V and 6 bases from J; junction bases left unmatched: 7. This CDR3 is built from 15 residues. Germline V gene lookup returns CDR1 SNHLY and CDR2 FYNNEI. This CDR3 is CASSDAQTGANEQFF. CDR3 nucleotide sequence: TGTGCCAGCAGTGATGCCCAGACAGGGGCCAATGAGCAGTTCTTC.

This clonotype has a handful of counts. The chain links TRBV4-2 to TRBJ1-1, with a possible D match to TRBD1 (5 bases). Germline V gene lookup returns CDR1 LGHNA and CDR2 YNFKEQ. V lost 6 bases, J lost 4 bases, and 18 bases lay in between. This CDR3 is built from 15 residues. The CDR3 DNA reads as TGTGCCAGCAGGGGGCTGGGGGGTACGGGCACTGAAGCTTTCTTT. Translated: CASRGLGGTGTEAFF.

This chain connects TRBV3-1 to TRBJ2-3; perhaps TRBD2 as D (7 bases). Trimming shortened V by 1 base and J by 0 bases, and 11 bases separated the two germline ends. Germline V gene sequence: CDR1 LGHDT, CDR2 YNNKEL (reference sequence). This CDR3 has 16 residues. This CDR3 is CASSQAGGGSTDTQYF. CDR3 DNA sequence: TGTGCCAGCAGCCAAGCTGGCGGGGGCAGCACAGATACGCAGTATTTT.

The chain uses TRBV9 and TRBJ2-1; D is possibly TRBD2 (5 bases). CDR1 SGDLS and CDR2 YYNGEE come from the germline V gene. There are 15 residues in the CDR3. Deletions cut 2 bases from V and 5 bases from J, with 14 bases between. In DNA, the CDR3 is TGTGCCAGCAGCGTTCCGGGGAGTCTCCACAATGAGCAGTTCTTC. This encodes CASSVPGSLHNEQFF.

In this sample, this clonotype turned up a few times. V usage is TRBV15 and J usage is TRBJ2-3; TRBD1 might be the D (6 bases). This CDR3 comprises 14 residues. Germline assignment: CDR1 LNHNV and CDR2 YYDKDF (reference sequence). The V gene lost 1 base and the J gene lost 2 bases, with 7 bases spanning the gap. CDR3 amino acids: CATSRAGVTDTQYF. In nucleotides, the CDR3 is TGTGCCACCAGCAGAGCAGGGGTCACAGATACGCAGTATTTT. The full variable domain, its missing parts supplied by reference TRBV15 and TRBJ2-3, is DAMVIQNPRYQVTQFGKPVTLSCSQTLNHNVMYWYQQKSSQAPKLLFHYYDKDFNNEADTPDNFQSRRPNTSFCFLDIRSPGLGDTAMYLCATSRAGVTDTQYFGPGTRLTVL.

This clonotype was detected only a few times. The chain is built from TRBV5-1 and TRBJ1-5; 10 positions match TRBD1. V shed 3 bases and J 5 bases; nucleotides not matched to a gene: 5. The CDR3 spans 15 residues. The germline CDR1 and CDR2 sequences are SGHRS and YFSETQ. DNA for the CDR3: TGCGCCAGCAGCTCGACAGGGGGCGCAGATCAGCCCCAGCATTTT. Translated: CASSSTGGADQPQHF.

This chain links TRBV5-5 with TRBJ2-5; the D call may be TRBD1 or TRBD2 (5 bases each). V lost 0 bases to trimming and J lost 12 bases, with 15 bases between them. The CDR3 has 13 amino acids. Looked up from germline, CDR1 is SGHKS and CDR2 is YYEKEE (reference sequence). The CDR3, as DNA: TGTGCCAGCAGCTTGGTTTGGGGGAAGGAGAAGTACTTC. Amino acid sequence: CASSLVWGKEKYF.

This clonotype was counted only a few times. V gene TRBV27 combines with J gene TRBJ2-1; 8 nucleotides align to TRBD2. Per the germline V gene, CDR1 is MNHEY and CDR2 is SMNVEV (reference sequence). The CDR3 totals 18 residues. After removal of 1 base from V and 8 bases from J, the junction contained 16 bases not matched to a gene. The CDR3 nucleotides read TGTGCCAGCAGTTTATTGGGAGGCGCCGGGACTAGGGGGTATGAGCAGTTCTTC. It codes for CASSLLGGAGTRGYEQFF.

This clonotype was recorded many times. The chain carries TRBV5-1 and TRBJ2-1, with 14 bases fitting TRBD2. CDR1 and CDR2 from the germline V gene are SGHRS and YFSETQ. The V and J ends lost 4 bases and 0 bases, in that order; junction bases with no gene match: 3. CDR3 length equals 17 residues. CDR3 sequence (DNA): TGCGCCAGCAGCCGGACTAGCGGGGGGAGCTCCTACAATGAGCAGTTCTTC. Amino acids: CASSRTSGGSSYNEQFF.

This clonotype was counted a few times. At one of its ends the junction is not consistent with the germline gene, which may arise from a read error. This chain's CDR3 is CASSPPGMETRKNF. In DNA form, the CDR3 reads TGCGCCAGCAGCCCCCCCGGTATGGAGACTAGAAAAAACTTC. The J gene is TRBJ2-7, the V gene TRBV5-1, with a possible D match to TRBD2 (6 bases). CDR1 is SGHRS, CDR2 YFSETQ, per germline. The CDR3 loop spans 14 amino acids.

The rearrangement uses TRBV7-2 and TRBJ1-6, with D tentatively TRBD1 (5 bases). The V gene's germline CDR1 is SGHTA and CDR2 FQGNSA. This CDR3 contains 17 residues. Trimming shortened V by 1 base and J by 10 bases, and 20 bases separated the two germline ends. The DNA of the CDR3 is TGTGCCAGCAGCTTAGAGCGGCGCCAGGGAGGCAACTCACCCCTCCACTTT. Translation: CASSLERRQGGNSPLHF.

This clonotype was recorded a few times. The rearrangement joins TRBV19 to TRBJ2-4; D is perhaps TRBD1 (5 bases). CDR3 length: 14 residues. Germline V gene sequence: CDR1 LNHDA, CDR2 SQIVND (reference sequence). Trimming removed 3 bases at V and 5 bases at J, with 11 bases between. As DNA, the CDR3 is TGTGCCAGTAGTATCCGACAGCCCGAAAACATTCAGTACTTC. Its protein product is CASSIRQPENIQYF.

This clonotype was seen repeatedly, ten times or more. V and J are TRBV5-1 and TRBJ2-1; 7 bases agree with TRBD1. J gave up 4 bases and V 1 base, and 5 bases lay outside the gene matches. This CDR3 is built from 15 residues. Germline lookup yields CDR1 SGHRS and CDR2 YFSETQ. The CDR3, as DNA: TGCGCCAGCAGCTTGAACAGGGGCCCGTACAATGAGCAGTTCTTC. It yields the protein CASSLNRGPYNEQFF.